This T cell receptor (beta chain) was recovered during a study of shared clonotypes between healthy human individuals. Only in-frame clones appear in the TCRdb table, and some are missing; sequencing was by immunoSEQ multiplex PCR. The sample lists roughly 1,600,000 clones; around 98.5% were seen once. The V gene's germline CDR1 is SGHAT and CDR2 FQNNGV. CDR3 length equals 17 residues. V was clipped by 5 bases and J by 0 bases, with 19 bases between them. The table lists this clone with a count of one. The V gene is TRBV11-2, the J gene TRBJ1-2; D is undetermined. Specimen: naive CD4+ T cells sorted from blood. The subset was: CD45RA+ positively selected. This TCR was sampled from a man younger than 45 in good health. The CDR3 sequence: CASSAVRGPHANYGYTF. In DNA, the CDR3 is TGTGCCAGCAGCGCAGTCCGAGGGCCACATGCTAACTATGGCTACACCTTC.